Listed below are T cell receptor beta chains from one sample, sequenced in a study of human CD8 memory T cell subsets. After re-calling the 5' RACE reads, TCRdb lists one entry per CDR3 protein, DNA absent. The ten top clones account for approximately 8%, within a sample of some 12,000 distinct CDR3 sequences. Sequencing was performed on CD8+ T cells from PBMCs. These receptors originate from a human donor in good health. The CDR3 runs from the conserved cysteine through the conserved F or W. Clone size is not always given. Where it is, it says once, few, many or a class for expanded clones.

J	V	size	CDR3
TRBJ2-3	TRBV10-2	NA	CASSLAGALTDTQYF
TRBJ2-7	TRBV28	NA	CASSFSGAFTNEQYF
TRBJ2-3	TRBV28	medium-sized	CASSLFAGGTDTQYF
TRBJ1-1	TRBV12-3/TRBV12-4	medium-sized	CASSGRAEAFF
TRBJ1-1	TRBV30	medium-sized	CAWSVGWTGNTEAFF
TRBJ2-3	TRBV7-2	NA	CASSQDRGTFTDTQYF
TRBJ2-3	TRBV28	NA	CASSSLRQDTQYF
TRBJ2-1	TRBV5-1	NA	CASSLVSEKEQFF
TRBJ2-1	TRBV11-2	NA	CASSFLAGGYNEQFF
TRBJ1-1	TRBV7-9	NA	CASEAMNTEAFF
TRBJ1-5	TRBV28	NA	CASSPGGDQPQHF
TRBJ1-6	TRBV12-3/TRBV12-4	NA	CASSFGGGSPLHF
TRBJ2-3	TRBV7-9	NA	CASSLWAPSTDTQYF
TRBJ2-1	TRBV29-1	NA	CSCDGGGVYNEQFF
TRBJ2-7	TRBV2	NA	CASSEDRSSYEQYF
TRBJ1-5	TRBV21-1	medium-sized	CASSTPDRERGQPQHF
TRBJ2-1	TRBV7-8	NA	CASSLNPGDNEQFF
TRBJ2-1	TRBV10-3	medium-sized	CAISGNSYNEQFF
TRBJ2-1	TRBV20-1	NA	CSATSTTSGRAGEQFF
TRBJ2-7	TRBV21-1	NA	CASSKEDSGRGYEQYF
TRBJ2-1	TRBV4-2	NA	CASSQSGLAGDNEQFF
TRBJ2-1	TRBV29-1	NA	CSVEVGASGTANEQFF
TRBJ2-3	TRBV4-3	NA	CASSQEGQREFGTDTQYF
TRBJ2-3	TRBV3-1	NA	CASSPYWQSSTDTQYF
TRBJ2-1	TRBV6-2/TRBV6-3	NA	CASSGSIGNEQFF
TRBJ2-7	TRBV20-1	NA	CSARDFGTSLYEQYF
TRBJ1-4	TRBV28	medium-sized	CASSGTGGETTNEKLFF
TRBJ2-1	TRBV27	NA	CASGLGGAREQFF
TRBJ1-2	TRBV20-1	medium-sized	CSARGVDTYGYTF
TRBJ2-7	TRBV5-5	NA	CASSLGYRVSYEQYF
TRBJ1-3	TRBV2	medium-sized	CASRARPGQRGNTIYF
TRBJ2-3	TRBV7-9	medium-sized	CASSSGTSGLDHTDTQYF
TRBJ2-2	TRBV10-2	NA	CASSSSGGITGELFF
TRBJ1-5	TRBV20-1	medium-sized	CSARDSGTGDGQPQHF
TRBJ1-1	TRBV30	NA	CAWTLTGGRNTEAFF
TRBJ1-5	TRBV27	NA	CASSLQVGQPQHF
TRBJ2-3	TRBV29-1	NA	CSVDGGTDTDTQYF
TRBJ1-6	TRBV12-3/TRBV12-4	NA	CASSSTGINSPLHF
TRBJ2-3	TRBV7-8	NA	CASSSFTDTQYF
TRBJ2-7	TRBV13	NA	CASSFGAGKYYEQYF
TRBJ2-3	TRBV6-2/TRBV6-3	medium-sized	CASSGTSASTDTQYF
TRBJ2-1	TRBV7-9	NA	CASSQRNYNEQFF
TRBJ1-1	TRBV12-3/TRBV12-4	NA	CASTLTGKSTEAFF
TRBJ2-3	TRBV20-1	NA	CSANRQTTQYF
TRBJ1-2	TRBV10-2	NA	CASSEHRRGPDGYTF
TRBJ2-3	TRBV6-6	NA	CASSYSNPGGDTQYF
TRBJ2-7	TRBV7-9	NA	CASSPPTTETYEQYF
TRBJ1-1	TRBV19	medium-sized	CASSIAAERAFF
TRBJ1-1	TRBV2	NA	CASRGGPEHEYTEAFF
TRBJ2-3	TRBV27	NA	CASSSNREFPDTQYF
TRBJ2-1	TRBV5-1	NA	CASSLTLLTYNEQFF